What follows are 27 T cell receptor beta chains derived from one specimen sequenced in a study of shared clonotypes between healthy human individuals. Sequencing used immunoSEQ multiplex PCR; TCRdb keeps in-frame clones, though not all of them. The repertoire includes about 1.1 million clones, roughly 77% of them detected once, and 0.89% sits in the top ten. What was sequenced was memory CD4+ T cells from PBMCs. Sample subset: CD45RA-negative fraction. The receptor source for this set is a man between 18 and 29 years old in good health. Some clones in this sample may be carry-over from other donors' samples.

The rearrangement uses TRBV10-3 and TRBJ2-5; 8 bases line up with TRBD2. CDR3 size: 15 residues. J gave up 4 bases and V 4 bases, and 8 bases lay outside the gene matches. Germline loops: CDR1 ENHRY, CDR2 SYGVKD. The CDR3 here is CAISVGAGVVETQYF. In DNA form, the CDR3 reads TGTGCCATCAGTGTAGGAGCGGGAGTAGTAGAGACCCAGTACTTC.

The chain carries TRBV28 and TRBJ2-2; tentatively, D is TRBD1 or TRBD2 (6 bases each). This CDR3 region has 14 residues. Germline lookup yields CDR1 MDHEN and CDR2 SYDVKM. With 10 bases removed from V and 5 bases from J, the gap between germline ends came to 17 bases. CDR3 region: CAISQGGRTGELFF. CDR3 coding DNA: TGTGCCATCAGCCAAGGGGGGCGGACCGGGGAGCTGTTTTTT.

V and J are TRBV19 and TRBJ1-1, with D perhaps TRBD1 (5 bases). Trimming removed 7 bases at V and 4 bases at J, with 19 bases between. This CDR3 contains 15 residues. Germline V lookup: CDR1 LNHDA, CDR2 SQIVND (reference sequence). This CDR3 reads CASKVPGLRGTEAFF. As DNA, the CDR3 is TGTGCCAGTAAAGTCCCGGGGTTGAGGGGCACTGAAGCTTTCTTT.

A word on this clone: Compared with germline, one end of the junction differs, possibly owing to a read error. The CDR3 bases are TGTGCCAGCAGCTTGGCACGTGGGATAACTGAAGCTTTCTTT. Amino acid sequence: CASSLARGITEAFF. V usage is TRBV5-3 and J usage is TRBJ1-1; D ambiguous. TRBV5-3 is marked as an open reading frame, function uncertain. CDR3 size: 14 residues.

The chain employs TRBV27 and TRBJ1-1; the D gene is possibly TRBD1 (6 bases). The CDR3 totals 12 residues. From germline, CDR1 is MNHEY and CDR2 SMNVEV (reference sequence). Trimming took 6 bases from V and 4 from J, leaving 9 bases between them. CDR3 region: CASSTGSTEAFF. The CDR3 coding sequence is TGTGCCAGCAGCACAGGGAGCACTGAAGCTTTCTTT.

DNA for the CDR3: TGTGCCAGCAGTGGGCCCCTGGGCAACTCCTACGAGCAGTACTTC. Residues: CASSGPLGNSYEQYF. The V and J genes are TRBV28 and TRBJ2-7; no clear D. Trimming removed 5 bases at V and 0 bases at J, with 14 bases between. Germline CDR1 is MDHEN and CDR2 is SYDVKM. This CDR3 is 15 amino acids long.

Only a few counts were recorded for this clone. V gene TRBV10-1 combines with J gene TRBJ1-1, with D possibly TRBD1 on 5 matching bases. CDR1 WNHNN and CDR2 SYGVQD come from the germline V gene (reference sequence). The V gene lost 10 bases and the J gene lost 10 bases, with 7 bases spanning the gap. The CDR3 has 8 residues. Here the CDR3 reads CANQGAFF. The CDR3 DNA follows: TGCGCCAATCAGGGAGCTTTCTTT.

The genes are TRBV28 and TRBJ1-2; D not certain. V lost 3 bases to trimming and J lost 2 bases, with 7 bases between them. The germline gives CDR1 MDHEN, CDR2 SYDVKM. The CDR3 covers 13 residues. In DNA, the CDR3 is TGTGCCAGCAGTTTTGTCAGAAACTATGGCTACACCTTC. Protein product: CASSFVRNYGYTF.

The CDR3 DNA sequence: TGTGCCAGCAGCCAAGTACGACAGGGGAATGAAAAACTGTTTTTT. This encodes CASSQVRQGNEKLFF. V is TRBV14 and J is TRBJ1-4; 8 bases agree with TRBD1. The germline gives CDR1 SGHDN, CDR2 FVKESK. CDR3 size: 15 residues. Trimming took 1 base from V and 5 from J; bases not matched to a gene: 3.

The chain links TRBV19 to TRBJ1-1; a weak D match, TRBD1 (5 bases). The CDR3 has 16 residues. CDR1 and CDR2 (germline): LNHDA, SQIVND (reference sequence). Trimming cost V 4 bases and J 2 bases, with 17 bases left between them. CDR3 DNA: TGTGCCAGTAGTACGGTTGCTTTCGGGGGAAACACTGAAGCTTTCTTT. Translated: CASSTVAFGGNTEAFF.

The rearrangement links TRBV6-6 to TRBJ2-1, with 9 positions matching TRBD2. With V trimmed by 2 bases and J by 10 bases, 9 bases remained unmatched. Germline loops: CDR1 MNHNY, CDR2 SVGAGI (reference sequence). This CDR3 has 15 amino acids. The CDR3 DNA reads TGTGCCAGCAGTTACGACGGGACTAGCCCCCCGGAGCAGTTCTTC. Protein product: CASSYDGTSPPEQFF.

This clone was observed a few times. This rearrangement joins TRBV30 to TRBJ2-7; D may be TRBD2 (5 bases). Germline V gives CDR1 GTSNPN, CDR2 SVGIG (reference sequence). The CDR3 consists of 17 residues. V was cut by 0 bases and J by 0 bases, with 18 bases left in between. CDR3 sequence reads: CAWSVIRASGSSYEQYF. The CDR3 region has the DNA TGTGCCTGGAGTGTAATCCGGGCCTCGGGGAGCTCCTACGAGCAGTACTTC. Complete variable domain (other parts from reference TRBV30 and TRBJ2-7): SQTIHQWPATLVQPVGSPLSLECTVEGTSNPNLYWYRQAAGRGLQLLFYSVGIGQISSEVPQNLSASRPQDRQFILSSKKLLLSDSGFYLCAWSVIRASGSSYEQYFGPGTRLTVT.

The rearrangement joins TRBV28 to TRBJ1-3; TRBD1 matches at 9 bases. Unmatched junction bases numbered 14, after V lost 10 bases and J lost 4 bases. Germline V gene data show CDR1 as MDHEN and CDR2 as SYDVKM. CDR3 size: 16 residues. The DNA for the CDR3 is TGTGCCATCGAGAATCCGGGACAGGGCAAAGGAAACACCATATATTTT. The encoded protein is CAIENPGQGKGNTIYF.

Ten or more counts support this clone. CDR3 residues: CASSFGGSKNIQYF. DNA of the CDR3: TGTGCCAGCAGTTTCGGAGGGTCCAAAAACATTCAGTACTTC. The chain couples TRBV28 to TRBJ2-4; perhaps TRBD2 as D (6 bases). Germline V gene data show CDR1 as MDHEN and CDR2 as SYDVKM. Trimming shortened V by 3 bases and J by 2 bases, and 8 bases separated the two germline ends. The CDR3 extends over 14 amino acids.

This clone was observed once. This chain connects TRBV13 to TRBJ2-1; 11 nucleotides agree with TRBD2. V lost 1 base to trimming and J lost 5 bases; unmatched junction nucleotides: 7. Germline loops: CDR1 PRHDT, CDR2 FYEKMQ (reference sequence). The CDR3 runs to 17 residues. The CDR3 spells CASSLVSGRGRNNEQFF. The DNA of the CDR3 is TGTGCCAGCAGCTTAGTTAGCGGGAGGGGGAGGAACAATGAGCAGTTCTTC.

There are a few counts of this clone. The chain recombines TRBV7-6 with TRBJ2-1, with D tentatively TRBD1 or TRBD2 (6 bases each). The CDR3 extends over 13 amino acids. Trimming removed 1 base at V and 15 bases at J, with 16 bases between. CDR1 SGHVS and CDR2 FNYEAQ come from the germline V gene. CDR3 protein: CASSLGGANGAFF. The CDR3 coding sequence is TGTGCCAGCAGCTTAGGGGGGGCCAATGGGGCGTTCTTC.

This clone was detected many times. The chain employs TRBV6-5 and TRBJ2-3; D gene ambiguous. The germline V and J ends were trimmed by 4 bases and 1 base, with 12 bases remaining between them. Germline V lookup: CDR1 MNHEY, CDR2 SVGAGI. The CDR3 spans 15 residues. The CDR3 reads CASSSLGFGTDTQYF. CDR3 coding DNA: TGTGCCAGCAGTTCCCTAGGTTTCGGCACAGATACGCAGTATTTT.

This chain joins TRBV7-8 and TRBJ2-2; D is uncertain. CDR1 and CDR2 (germline): SGHVS, FQNEAQ. The CDR3 totals 14 residues. With 1 base removed from V and 5 bases from J, the gap between germline ends came to 8 bases. CDR3 sequence reads: CASSLVSGTGELFF. The CDR3, as DNA: TGTGCCAGCAGCTTAGTCTCCGGAACCGGGGAGCTGTTTTTT. The complete variable domain, with remaining parts taken from reference TRBV7-8 and TRBJ2-2, reads GAGVSQSPRYKVAKRGQDVALRCDPISGHVSLFWYQQALGQGPEFLTYFQNEAQLDKSGLPSDRFFAERPEGSVSTLKIQRTQQEDSAVYLCASSLVSGTGELFFGEGSRLTVL.

In this sample, this clone turned up a few times. This chain links TRBV19 with TRBJ2-5; D gene uncertain. Germline CDR1 reads LNHDA; CDR2 reads SQIVND (reference sequence). This CDR3 is 13 amino acids long. DNA of the CDR3: TGTGCGATTCGGCGCCGGAGAACAGAGACCCAGTACTTC. Its protein is CAIRRRRTETQYF.

The chain recombines TRBV2 with TRBJ1-4; the D gene is possibly TRBD1 (6 bases). Germline CDR1 SNHLY, CDR2 FYNNEI. V was pared by 9 bases and J by 7 bases, with 18 bases between. This CDR3 is 14 amino acids long. Here the CDR3 reads CASHIERGSEKLFF. CDR3 coding DNA: TGTGCCAGTCACATTGAGAGGGGGAGTGAAAAACTGTTTTTT. Looking up the rest from reference TRBV2 and TRBJ1-4 gives the full variable domain: EPEVTQTPSHQVTQMGQEVILRCVPISNHLYFYWYRQILGQKVEFLVSFYNNEISEKSEIFDDQFSVERPDGSNFTLKIRSTKLEDSAMYFCASHIERGSEKLFFGSGTQLSVL.

The CDR3 loop reads CASTKDGNTEAFF. As DNA, the CDR3 is TGTGCCAGCACAAAGGACGGGAACACTGAAGCTTTCTTT. The chain carries TRBV14 and TRBJ1-1; D gene unclear. Germline CDR1 SGHDN, CDR2 FVKESK. Trimming took off 7 bases at V and 1 base at J, with 10 bases between the two ends. This CDR3 region has 13 residues.

The chain carries TRBV19 and TRBJ1-3; D unresolved. This CDR3 is 15 amino acids long. Trimming left V 4 bases short and J 0 bases short, with 10 bases between. Germline assignment: CDR1 LNHDA and CDR2 SQIVND (reference sequence). The DNA for the CDR3 is TGTGCCAGTAGTACCCATGCGTACTCTGGAAACACCATATATTTT. Protein: CASSTHAYSGNTIYF.

The rearrangement uses TRBV7-2 and TRBJ2-3; D may be TRBD1 (6 bases). V lost 5 bases to trimming and J lost 5 bases, with 14 bases between them. The CDR3 covers 14 residues. Germline V lookup: CDR1 SGHTA, CDR2 FQGNSA. CDR3 nucleotides: TGTGCCAGCAGCAAGGGGGTGCAGATAGATACGCAGTATTTT. Residues: CASSKGVQIDTQYF. The complete variable domain, with remaining parts taken from reference TRBV7-2 and TRBJ2-3, reads GAGVSQSPSNKVTEKGKDVELRCDPISGHTALYWYRQSLGQGLEFLIYFQGNSAPDKSGLPSDRFSAERTGGSVSTLTIQRTQQEDSAVYLCASSKGVQIDTQYFGPGTRLTVL.

Concerning this clone: Other DNA sequences in the sample encode the same CDR3. The chain uses TRBV29-1 and TRBJ1-5, with 7 bases identical to TRBD1. V was clipped by 4 bases and J by 0 bases; unmatched bases: 0. There are 13 residues in the CDR3. Per the germline V gene, CDR1 is SQVTM and CDR2 is ANQGSEA. The CDR3 coding sequence is TGCAGCGTTGGACAGGGTAGCAATCAGCCCCAGCATTTT. Translation gives CSVGQGSNQPQHF.

The chain carries TRBV28 and TRBJ2-4; D possibly corresponds to TRBD2 (6 bases). CDR1 is MDHEN, CDR2 SYDVKM, per germline. V was cut by 8 bases and J by 3 bases, with 14 bases left in between. The CDR3 extends over 14 amino acids. CDR3 residues: CASAGRYGKNIQYF. The CDR3 DNA sequence: TGTGCCAGCGCAGGGAGGTACGGCAAAAACATTCAGTACTTC. The full variable domain, in which reference TRBV28 and TRBJ2-4 provide the parts outside the CDR3, is DVKVTQSSRYLVKRTGEKVFLECVQDMDHENMFWYRQDPGLGLRLIYFSYDVKMKEKGDIPEGYSVSREKKERFSLILESASTNQTSMYLCASAGRYGKNIQYFGAGTRLSVL.

V gene TRBV28 combines with J gene TRBJ1-1; 7 positions match TRBD1. The germline V gene encodes CDR1 MDHEN and CDR2 SYDVKM. Unmatched junction bases numbered 13, after V lost 7 bases and J lost 2 bases. The CDR3 loop spans 16 amino acids. The chain's CDR3 is CASKQGRTGLNTEAFF. CDR3 nucleotides: TGTGCCAGCAAACAGGGGCGGACCGGGCTTAACACTGAAGCTTTCTTT.

The table lists this clone with a few counts. This sequence joins TRBV6-1 and TRBJ1-5; D remains unclear. The V gene lost 4 bases and the J gene lost 3 bases, with 10 bases spanning the gap. The CDR3 contains 14 residues. Germline-derived CDR1 and CDR2 are MNHNS and SASEGT. The CDR3 DNA reads TGTGCCAGCAGTGCAACAGACGACAATCAGCCCCAGCATTTT. This translates into CASSATDDNQPQHF.